This T cell receptor (beta chain) was sequenced in a study of OX40 agonist ivuxolimab in advanced cancers. Turning to the study itself: Patients were treated with ivuxolimab, an agonistic anti-OX40 (CD134) antibody. General study points: Certain nonresponding patients likewise had low normalized T-cell clonal expansion. Dose levels from 0.1 to 3.0 mg/kg saw CD4+ and CD8+ blood T cells expand clonally by week 6. It was not determined which antigens were specifically recognized by the peripheral T cells that had undergone clonal expansion.

Germline values: CDR1 SGHVS, CDR2 FQNEAQ. CDR3 length: 17 amino acids. Losses at the gene ends were 7 bases for V and 5 bases for J; bases not matched to a gene: 17. Comment on this clone: Its antigen remains unknown.

Some clones are missing from TCRdb's copy, which holds only in-frame ones; the method was immunoSEQ multiplex PCR. Among around 62,000 clones listed, 70% to 90% were seen once. This clonotype was obtained from an adult with an advanced solid tumor such as melanoma, head and neck, liver or kidney cancer. The chain is built from TRBV7-8 and TRBJ2-1, with 7 bases fitting TRBD2. Material: CD4+ or CD8+ T cells sorted from blood, obtained in a trial of the OX40 agonist ivuxolimab. CDR3: CASTKSGGSSGHNEQFF. The CDR3 nucleotides read TGTGCCAGCACCAAAAGTGGTGGATCTAGCGGTCACAATGAGCAGTTCTTC. Based on the CDR3 plus reference TRBV7-8 and TRBJ2-1, the full variable domain is GAGVSQSPRYKVAKRGQDVALRCDPISGHVSLFWYQQALGQGPEFLTYFQNEAQLDKSGLPSDRFFAERPEGSVSTLKIQRTQQEDSAVYLCASTKSGGSSGHNEQFFGPGTRLTVL.